This entry lists 8 T cell receptor beta chains sequenced from one sample in a study of T-cell memory formation after mild COVID-19. TCRdb recomputed calls from the 5' RACE reads with MiXCR, one row per CDR3 protein. The sample lists about 430,000 distinct CDR3 sequences, less than 25% occurring once. The sample taken for sequencing was PBMCs or a T cell subset sorted from them (not recorded which). Every receptor here comes from an adult woman who had mild COVID-19 (a few samples of this study predate the infection). Cell type and time point are not known.

The rearrangement links TRBV5-1 to TRBJ2-1; 9 bases are shared with TRBD1. V was clipped by 4 bases and J by 3 bases; unmatched bases: 8. CDR3 length: 16 amino acids. Germline CDR1 reads SGHRS; CDR2 reads YFSETQ. CDR3 sequence: CASSPAGQGIYNEQFF. In nucleotides, the CDR3 is TGCGCCAGCAGCCCGGCGGGACAGGGAATCTACAATGAGCAGTTCTTC.

This clonotype was recorded a few times. V usage is TRBV7-6 and J usage is TRBJ2-1, with a possible D match to TRBD2 (5 bases). The CDR3 length is 15 residues. Trimming took 3 bases from V and 9 from J, leaving 18 bases between them. Germline V CDR1 and CDR2: SGHVS, FNYEAQ. The CDR3 DNA reads TGTGCCAGCAGCTTCCGGGGTGGGTTATTTGGTGAGCAGTTCTTC. Protein sequence: CASSFRGGLFGEQFF.

The rearrangement joins TRBV6-2 or TRBV6-3 to TRBJ2-7, with 7 positions matching TRBD2. Germline V gene lookup returns CDR1 MNHEY and CDR2 SVGEGT. The CDR3 is 15 amino acids. Trimming removed 3 bases from V and 5 bases from J; junction bases left unmatched: 10. The CDR3 loop is CASSYAYGGSHEQYF. DNA for the CDR3: TGTGCCAGCAGTTATGCATACGGCGGGAGTCACGAGCAGTACTTC.

The sample holds a few counts of this clonotype. V gene TRBV7-9 combines with J gene TRBJ2-7; 8 nucleotides match TRBD2. This CDR3 is 12 amino acids long. CDR1 and CDR2 (germline): SEHNR, FQNEAQ (reference sequence). With V trimmed by 5 bases and J by 6 bases, 3 bases remained unmatched. DNA for the CDR3: TGTGCCAGCAGCCCGGGGGGGGTCGAGCAGTACTTC. The encoded protein is CASSPGGVEQYF.

V usage is TRBV7-9 and J usage is TRBJ2-7; 12 bases agree with TRBD2. The J segment lost 4 bases and the V segment lost 1 base, leaving 11 bases of the junction unmatched. This CDR3 is 18 amino acids long. Germline V gene sequence: CDR1 SEHNR, CDR2 FQNEAQ (reference sequence). The CDR3 loop reads CASSLDLLTSGRRYEQYF. The CDR3 nucleotides are TGTGCCAGCAGCTTAGACCTACTAACTAGCGGGAGGAGGTACGAGCAGTACTTC. Looking up the rest from reference TRBV7-9 and TRBJ2-7 gives the full variable domain: DTGVSQNPRHKITKRGQNVTFRCDPISEHNRLYWYRQTLGQGPEFLTYFQNEAQLEKSRLLSDRFSAERPKGSFSTLEIQRTEQGDSAMYLCASSLDLLTSGRRYEQYFGPGTRLTVT.

The V gene is TRBV3-1, the J gene TRBJ2-1; possibly TRBD2 for D (6 bases). Germline V gives CDR1 LGHDT, CDR2 YNNKEL (reference sequence). Trimming shortened V by 3 bases and J by 9 bases, and 12 bases separated the two germline ends. This CDR3 spans 13 amino acids. CDR3 coding DNA: TGTGCCAGCAGCCACCTAACGGGAGTTGAGCAGTTCTTC. It is translated as CASSHLTGVEQFF.

This clonotype was counted only a few times. The CDR3: CASSLDRFEQYF. CDR3 DNA sequence: TGTGCCAGCAGCCTCGATCGGTTTGAGCAGTACTTC. The V call is TRBV7-2, the J call TRBJ2-7, with D unclear. CDR3 length equals 12 residues. CDR1 is SGHTA, CDR2 FQGNSA, per germline. V was cut by 5 bases and J by 7 bases, with 12 bases left in between.

The chain is built from TRBV15 and TRBJ2-3, with TRBD2 matching over 9 bases. The CDR3 has 18 amino acids. CDR1 is LNHNV, CDR2 YYDKDF, per germline (reference sequence). V trimming: 1 base; J trimming: 2 bases; junction bases outside the gene matches: 10. Written as DNA, the CDR3 is TGTGCCACCAGCAGAGCCCTAAAACTAGCGGGCAACACAGATACGCAGTATTTT. It is translated as CATSRALKLAGNTDTQYF.